This T cell receptor (beta chain) was captured in a study of cytomegalovirus exposure and HLA in healthy donors. This clone has only one observation. Primers: 60 Vbeta forward and 13 Jbeta reverse. Using immunoSEQ multiplex PCR, the repertoire was profiled, and TCRdb retains in-frame clones only, with some absent. The sample shows 200,000 to 250,000 clones, more than 75% of them seen only once. This receptor was identified in a human donor in good health. The sample was PBMCs.

This CDR3 reads CASSPRLAGITDTQYF. CDR3 bases: TGTGCCAGCAGCCCTCGACTAGCGGGGATCACAGATACGCAGTATTTT. The chain uses TRBV14 and TRBJ2-3, with TRBD2 identical over 11 bases. Per the germline V gene, CDR1 is SGHDN and CDR2 is FVKESK. The CDR3 loop spans 16 amino acids. After removal of 4 bases from V and 2 bases from J, the junction contained 5 bases not matched to a gene. Together with reference TRBV14 and TRBJ2-3, the CDR3 gives the full variable domain: EAGVTQFPSHSVIEKGQTVTLRCDPISGHDNLYWYRRVMGKEIKFLLHFVKESKQDESGMPNNRFLAERTGGTYSTLKVQPAELEDSGVYFCASSPRLAGITDTQYFGPGTRLTVL.